The 20 T cell receptor beta chains presented below share a single source sample, sequenced in a study of cytomegalovirus exposure and HLA in healthy donors. Amplification used 60 Vbeta primers and 13 Jbeta primers. Clones were sequenced by immunoSEQ multiplex PCR, and TCRdb holds only the in-frame ones, with some missing. The sample holds approximately 110,000 clones, over 65% seen once. Sequenced: PBMCs. The receptors derive from a man in his forties or fifties in good health and CMV-seronegative.

The J gene is TRBJ2-3, the V gene TRBV5-1; TRBD2 agrees at 10 bases. V lost 3 bases and J lost 4; bases outside the gene matches: 14. CDR1 is SGHRS and CDR2 is YFSETQ in the germline V gene. The CDR3 totals 18 residues. The CDR3 region is CASSWIGGLAGEADTQYF. DNA of the CDR3: TGCGCCAGCAGCTGGATCGGGGGGCTAGCGGGGGAGGCAGATACGCAGTATTTT.

This chain links TRBV5-1 with TRBJ2-2; D is possibly TRBD2 (5 bases). The germline CDR1 and CDR2 sequences are SGHRS and YFSETQ. The length of the CDR3 is 16 residues. With 4 bases removed from V and 2 bases from J, the gap between germline ends came to 15 bases. The CDR3 DNA follows: TGCGCCAGCAGCCCACTTACGGGAATTAACACCGGGGAGCTGTTTTTT. This codes for CASSPLTGINTGELFF.

The chain has TRBV7-8 and TRBJ1-5, with a weak D call TRBD1 (5 bases). Trimming pared 6 bases from V and 6 bases from J, leaving 21 bases between. The CDR3 length is 16 residues. The germline V gene has CDR1 SGHVS and CDR2 FQNEAQ. The CDR3 nucleotides are TGTGCCAGCAGTTCCCGGGGGGGGGAGAGGGGTCAGCCCCAGCATTTT. Translated: CASSSRGGERGQPQHF.

V gene TRBV4-1 combines with J gene TRBJ1-4; TRBD1 matches at 9 bases. There are 14 residues in the CDR3. With 4 bases clipped from V and 6 bases from J, the junction kept 3 bases outside the gene matches. The germline gives CDR1 MGHRA, CDR2 YSYEKL. The DNA of the CDR3 is TGCGCCAGCAGCCCCCGACAGGGGGATGAAAAACTGTTTTTT. It translates to CASSPRQGDEKLFF.

The chain links TRBV5-6 to TRBJ1-2, with D tentatively TRBD1 (5 bases). Germline assignment: CDR1 SGHDT and CDR2 YYEEEE. V was trimmed by 0 bases and J by 8 bases, leaving 17 bases between them. The CDR3 covers 15 residues. The CDR3 DNA sequence: TGTGCCAGCAGCTTGGTACAGGCCCTTCCAATGGGCTACACCTTC. Translation gives CASSLVQALPMGYTF.

CDR3 sequence reads: CATSTWGGNEQFF. The CDR3 DNA reads TGTGCCACCAGCACCTGGGGAGGCAATGAGCAGTTCTTC. This chain connects TRBV15 to TRBJ2-1, with D perhaps TRBD2 (6 bases). The CDR3 totals 13 residues. Trimming left V 4 bases short and J 6 bases short, with 10 bases between. Per the germline V gene, CDR1 is LNHNV and CDR2 is YYDKDF (reference sequence).

This chain links TRBV29-1 with TRBJ1-6; 10 bases are shared with TRBD1. This CDR3 is 14 amino acids long. The J segment lost 7 bases and the V segment lost 5 bases, leaving 5 bases of the junction unmatched. From germline, CDR1 is SQVTM and CDR2 ANQGSEA. CDR3 residues: CSVRTGGDNSPLHF. CDR3 sequence (DNA): TGCAGCGTTCGGACAGGGGGGGACAATTCACCCCTCCACTTT. The full variable domain, its missing parts supplied by reference TRBV29-1 and TRBJ1-6, is SAVISQKPSRDICQRGTSLTIQCQVDSQVTMMFWYRQQPGQSLTLIATANQGSEATYESGFVIDKFPISRPNLTFSTLTVSNMSPEDSSIYLCSVRTGGDNSPLHFGNGTRLTVT.

J is TRBJ1-1 and V is TRBV6-1, with D uncertain. Germline CDR1 MNHNS, CDR2 SASEGT. Trimming pared 5 bases from V and 5 bases from J, leaving 12 bases between. The CDR3 is made up of 13 amino acids. The CDR3 coding sequence is TGTGCCAGCAGTCCAGGTGGTCGAACTGAAGCTTTCTTT. Protein sequence: CASSPGGRTEAFF.

The chain recombines TRBV6-1 with TRBJ1-1, with D possibly TRBD1 on 6 matching bases. Germline V lookup: CDR1 MNHNS, CDR2 SASEGT. V was pared by 5 bases and J by 7 bases, with 11 bases between. The CDR3 is 12 amino acids. CDR3 DNA: TGTGCCAGCAGTTTTTGGACAGATGAAGCTTTCTTT. Amino acids: CASSFWTDEAFF.

The chain links TRBV5-4 to TRBJ2-3; 8 nucleotides line up with TRBD2. The CDR3 is 16 amino acids. Germline V gene lookup returns CDR1 SGHNT and CDR2 YYREEE (reference sequence). V shed 4 bases and J 6 bases; nucleotides not matched to a gene: 13. CDR3 protein: CASSRGPGGASDTQYF. The CDR3 coding sequence is TGTGCCAGCAGCCGGGGCCCGGGGGGGGCTAGCGATACGCAGTATTTT.

The chain employs TRBV5-4 and TRBJ1-4, with TRBD1 as a possible D gene (5 bases). The germline V and J ends were trimmed by 0 bases and 5 bases, with 14 bases remaining between them. This CDR3 spans 16 amino acids. Germline assignment: CDR1 SGHNT and CDR2 YYREEE (reference sequence). The CDR3 bases are TGTGCCAGCAGCTTGGATGGCATCGGGGGGAATGAAAAACTGTTTTTT. Translated: CASSLDGIGGNEKLFF.

A few counts support this clone. The chain joins TRBV6-1 to TRBJ1-1; 7 nucleotides match TRBD1. The CDR3 sequence is 16 residues long. V shed 3 bases and J 5 bases; nucleotides not matched to a gene: 12. The germline CDR1 and CDR2 sequences are MNHNS and SASEGT. The CDR3 coding sequence is TGTGCCAGCAGTGACTTCGGGACAGACCAAATAACTGAAGCTTTCTTT. This codes for CASSDFGTDQITEAFF.

In this sample, this clone turned up a few times. V gene TRBV7-9 combines with J gene TRBJ2-7, with 10 bases matching TRBD2. V lost 5 bases to trimming and J lost 2 bases; unmatched junction nucleotides: 3. The CDR3 runs to 14 residues. Germline CDR1 is SEHNR and CDR2 is FQNEAQ (reference sequence). CDR3: CASSQSGGAYEQYV. CDR3 nucleotide sequence: TGTGCCAGCAGCCAGAGCGGGGGGGCCTACGAGCAGTACGTC.

The CDR3 DNA is TGTGCCAGCAGTTACCGGGAGGATGGCTACACCTTC. Its protein product is CASSYREDGYTF. The J gene is TRBJ1-2, the V gene TRBV6-6; D not certain. Trimming left V 2 bases short and J 6 bases short, with 7 bases between. The CDR3 runs 12 residues. The germline V gene encodes CDR1 MNHNY and CDR2 SVGAGI (reference sequence).

V usage is TRBV9 and J usage is TRBJ2-1; 7 bases map to TRBD2. The J segment lost 6 bases and the V segment lost 1 base, leaving 7 bases of the junction unmatched. The CDR3 has 15 amino acids. Germline loops: CDR1 SGDLS, CDR2 YYNGEE. CDR3 in amino acids: CASSVSRGEGNEQFF. CDR3 sequence (DNA): TGTGCCAGCAGCGTATCACGGGGGGAAGGCAATGAGCAGTTCTTC. Looking up the rest from reference TRBV9 and TRBJ2-1 gives the full variable domain: DSGVTQTPKHLITATGQRVTLRCSPRSGDLSVYWYQQSLDQGLQFLIQYYNGEERAKGNILERFSAQQFPDLHSELNLSSLELGDSALYFCASSVSRGEGNEQFFGPGTRLTVL.

The rearrangement uses TRBV4-3 and TRBJ1-2, with 7 bases identical to TRBD1. V shed 5 bases and J 8 bases; nucleotides not matched to a gene: 17. From germline, CDR1 is LGHNA and CDR2 YSLEER. The CDR3 has 16 residues. The CDR3 loop reads CASSFKPGQFSGGYTF. CDR3 DNA sequence: TGCGCCAGCAGCTTCAAACCGGGACAGTTTTCAGGAGGCTACACCTTC.

J is TRBJ2-7 and V is TRBV9; 7 bases align to TRBD2. The CDR3 loop spans 13 amino acids. V lost 0 bases, J lost 9 bases, and 6 bases stayed unmatched. From germline, CDR1 is SGDLS and CDR2 YYNGEE. The CDR3, as DNA: TGTGCCAGCAGCGTAGCTTCGGGAGGACCGCAGTACGTC. Translated: CASSVASGGPQYV.

This clone was detected a few times. V gene TRBV4-2 combines with J gene TRBJ2-5, with 8 bases matching TRBD2. V lost 8 bases to trimming and J lost 7 bases; unmatched junction nucleotides: 12. The CDR3 contains 14 residues. Germline V gives CDR1 LGHNA, CDR2 YNFKEQ. As DNA, the CDR3 is TGTGCCAGCTCGTCCGGGGGCCGGGAGGGGACCCAGTACTTC. Translation: CASSSGGREGTQYF.

To note about this clone: A junction end diverges from the germline sequence, so it may reflect a read error. V is TRBV7-9 and J is TRBJ2-5, with D possibly being TRBD1 (5 bases). The germline CDR1 and CDR2 sequences are SEHNR and FQNEAQ (reference sequence). CDR3 length equals 12 residues. The chain's CDR3 is CSSSQGRETQYF. CDR3 DNA: TGTTCCAGCAGCCAGGGTAGAGAGACCCAGTACTTC.

The rearrangement uses TRBV9 and TRBJ1-3, with D maybe TRBD1 (5 bases). Trimming removed 0 bases from V and 1 base from J, with 5 bases in between. Germline CDR1 and CDR2: SGDLS and YYNGEE. There are 14 residues in the CDR3. DNA for the CDR3: TGTGCCAGCAGCGTAGGACAGTCTGGAAACACCATATATTTT. Translated: CASSVGQSGNTIYF.